One and the same sample provided the 29 T cell receptor beta chains below, sequenced in a study of blood T cell repertoires in COVID-19. Sequencing used immunoSEQ multiplex PCR; TCRdb keeps in-frame clones, though not all of them. The sample lists more than 85,000 clones; more than 90% were seen once. Sequencing was carried out using peripheral blood. These receptors all come from a man aged 70 or older with acute or convalescent COVID-19.

The rearrangement uses TRBV28 and TRBJ2-4; 9 positions match TRBD1. Germline assignment: CDR1 MDHEN and CDR2 SYDVKM. CDR3 size: 15 residues. Trimming took 7 bases from V and 12 from J; bases not matched to a gene: 16. The CDR3 DNA follows: TGTGCCAGCACTGTAACCGGGACAGGGTTTCGCCGTCAGTACTTC. This gives the protein CASTVTGTGFRRQYF. Using reference TRBV28 and TRBJ2-4 for the parts outside the CDR3, the full variable domain is DVKVTQSSRYLVKRTGEKVFLECVQDMDHENMFWYRQDPGLGLRLIYFSYDVKMKEKGDIPEGYSVSREKKERFSLILESASTNQTSMYLCASTVTGTGFRRQYFGAGTRLSVL.

V and J are TRBV19 and TRBJ1-2; 8 nucleotides match TRBD1. The CDR3 is 14 amino acids. The junction had 3 bases not matched to a gene; V was cut back by 2 bases and J by 4 bases. CDR1 and CDR2 (germline): LNHDA, SQIVND (reference sequence). CDR3 DNA: TGTGCCAGTAGTATAACCCAGGGGGCCTATGGCTACACCTTC. Translated, it gives CASSITQGAYGYTF.

The rearrangement joins TRBV6-6 to TRBJ1-6; possibly TRBD1 for D (6 bases). The CDR3 totals 15 residues. Germline values: CDR1 MNHNY, CDR2 SVGAGI (reference sequence). Trimming removed 6 bases at V and 9 bases at J, with 18 bases between. CDR3 loop: CASSRPTTGSSPLHF. CDR3 bases: TGTGCCAGCAGCCGCCCAACGACAGGCAGTTCACCCCTCCACTTT.

The chain is built from TRBV27 and TRBJ2-3, with TRBD2 as a possible D gene (6 bases). V gave up 6 bases and J gave up 2 bases, with 12 bases separating them. This CDR3 region has 14 residues. Germline V CDR1 and CDR2: MNHEY, SMNVEV (reference sequence). The CDR3 here is CASRAGLSTDTQYF. CDR3 DNA: TGTGCCAGCAGGGCGGGACTTTCCACAGATACGCAGTATTTT.

V usage is TRBV11-3 and J usage is TRBJ1-6; tentatively, D is TRBD1 (5 bases). In germline, CDR1 is SGHNT, CDR2 YENEEA. V lost 4 bases and J 14 bases, leaving 18 bases between the germline ends. The CDR3 consists of 14 residues. CDR3 coding DNA: TGTGCCAGCAGCTCACCCAGTCGGGGGGACTCCCTCCACTTT. Amino acid sequence: CASSSPSRGDSLHF.

The chain has TRBV18 and TRBJ2-7; D remains ambiguous. The germline V gene encodes CDR1 KGHSH and CDR2 LQKENI. This CDR3 is built from 13 residues. Deletions cut 2 bases from V and 3 bases from J, with 8 bases between. CDR3 DNA sequence: TGTGCCAGCTCACCAGGCATTTACTACGAGCAGTACTTC. It codes for CASSPGIYYEQYF.

The rearrangement uses TRBV28 and TRBJ1-4; D not certain. This CDR3 has 15 residues. V was clipped by 4 bases and J by 5 bases, with 14 bases between them. The germline CDR1 and CDR2 sequences are MDHEN and SYDVKM. The CDR3 spells CASSSVPPGNEKLFF. CDR3 nucleotides: TGTGCCAGCAGTTCGGTCCCACCGGGGAATGAAAAACTGTTTTTT.

This chain links TRBV4-2 with TRBJ2-1; 9 nucleotides agree with TRBD2. CDR3 length: 16 residues. CDR1 is LGHNA and CDR2 is YNFKEQ in the germline V gene. Trimming removed 0 bases from V and 5 bases from J; junction bases left unmatched: 5. Written as DNA, the CDR3 is TGTGCCAGCAGCCAAGAATGGCGGGGGGGCAACAATGAGCAGTTCTTC. It is translated as CASSQEWRGGNNEQFF.

This clone was picked up a small number of times. This rearrangement joins TRBV12-3 or TRBV12-4 to TRBJ1-1, with a weak D call TRBD1 (5 bases). This CDR3 comprises 13 residues. V was cut by 3 bases and J by 3 bases, with 8 bases left in between. As DNA, the CDR3 is TGTGCCAGCAGTTTTGGGGGGGACACTGAAGCTTTCTTT. Its protein is CASSFGGDTEAFF.

The J gene is TRBJ2-3, the V gene TRBV3-1 (or the pseudogene TRBV3-2), with 12 bases lining up with TRBD2. Germline V gives CDR1 LGHDT, CDR2 YNNKEL (reference sequence). V dropped 3 bases and J dropped 1; count of bases not matched to a gene: 5. The CDR3 is made up of 17 amino acids. The CDR3 DNA is TGTGCCAGCAGCCATCCCCGGACTAGCGGGGGCACAGATACGCAGTATTTT. Residues: CASSHPRTSGGTDTQYF.

This clone was counted a single time. The genes are TRBV5-6 and TRBJ1-6; D gene uncertain. There are 15 residues in the CDR3. With 1 base removed from V and 7 bases from J, the gap between germline ends came to 12 bases. Per the germline V gene, CDR1 is SGHDT and CDR2 is YYEEEE. CDR3 bases: TGTGCCAGCAGCTTGTGGAGAATTTCCAATTCACCCCTCCACTTT. Residues: CASSLWRISNSPLHF.

The rearrangement uses TRBV5-1 and TRBJ2-1; D perhaps matches TRBD2 (8 bases). This CDR3 is built from 15 residues. The germline V and J ends were trimmed by 4 bases and 12 bases, with 23 bases remaining between them. Germline V gives CDR1 SGHRS, CDR2 YFSETQ. DNA of the CDR3: TGCGCCAGCAGCCAGGGGGGAGTAGCGGGAATCAGGCAGTTCTTC. Amino acid sequence: CASSQGGVAGIRQFF.

The chain has TRBV24-1 and TRBJ2-1; perhaps TRBD1 as D (9 bases). V shed 1 base and J shed 3 bases, with 15 bases lying between them. The V gene's germline CDR1 is KGHDR and CDR2 SFDVKD. The CDR3 sequence is 17 residues long. CDR3: CATSDFSGTGLYNEQFF. The DNA of the CDR3 is TGTGCCACCAGTGATTTTAGCGGGACAGGGCTCTACAATGAGCAGTTCTTC.

The V gene is TRBV19, the J gene TRBJ1-2; 9 bases line up with TRBD1. The germline CDR1 and CDR2 sequences are LNHDA and SQIVND (reference sequence). The CDR3 contains 17 residues. The junction had 13 bases not matched to a gene; V was cut back by 4 bases and J by 4 bases. The CDR3 DNA sequence: TGTGCCAGTAGTAGTCCCGGGACAGGGTTTGCGGCCTATGGCTACACCTTC. This sequence encodes CASSSPGTGFAAYGYTF. Variable domain in full (rest from reference TRBV19 and TRBJ1-2): DGGITQSPKYLFRKEGQNVTLSCEQNLNHDAMYWYRQDPGQGLRLIYYSQIVNDFQKGDIAEGYSVSREKKESFPLTVTSAQKNPTAFYLCASSSPGTGFAAYGYTFGSGTRLTVV.

This chain joins TRBV12-3 or TRBV12-4 and TRBJ2-5; 8 bases are a match to TRBD1. The CDR3 sequence is 13 residues long. V dropped 6 bases and J dropped 5; count of bases not matched to a gene: 5. This CDR3 is CASSLQGVETQYF. Written as DNA, the CDR3 is TGTGCCAGCAGCCTACAGGGGGTTGAGACCCAGTACTTC.

This chain joins TRBV19 and TRBJ2-3; the match to TRBD2 covers 8 bases. Germline-derived CDR1 and CDR2 are LNHDA and SQIVND (reference sequence). The CDR3 is 17 amino acids. The V and J ends lost 0 bases and 5 bases, in that order; junction bases with no gene match: 10. The CDR3: CASSIDEPGLVVDTQYF. CDR3 DNA sequence: TGTGCCAGTAGTATAGATGAGCCGGGACTAGTGGTAGATACGCAGTATTTT.

The chain recombines TRBV5-1 with TRBJ2-3, with D maybe TRBD2 (5 bases). Germline CDR1 is SGHRS and CDR2 is YFSETQ. There are 15 residues in the CDR3. With 0 bases removed from V and 3 bases from J, the gap between germline ends came to 11 bases. In DNA, the CDR3 is TGCGCCAGCAGCTTGGCCGCTAGCACGACAGATACGCAGTATTTT. Translation: CASSLAASTTDTQYF.

The CDR3 region is CASSRTRQGDQPQHF. The CDR3 bases are TGTGCCAGTAGTAGGACTCGACAGGGCGATCAGCCCCAGCATTTT. The rearrangement links TRBV19 to TRBJ1-5, with 7 bases matching TRBD1. V dropped 4 bases and J dropped 5; count of bases not matched to a gene: 8. CDR3 length: 15 residues. Germline assignment: CDR1 LNHDA and CDR2 SQIVND (reference sequence).

The V call is TRBV10-1, the J call TRBJ2-4; 10 nucleotides match TRBD2. Trimming cost V 5 bases and J 8 bases; bases outside gene matches: 9. This CDR3 is built from 15 residues. Germline V CDR1 and CDR2: WNHNN, SYGVQD (reference sequence). The CDR3 DNA is TGCGCCAGCAGTTCAAAGCGGGAGGGCCCTCACATTCAGTACTTC. Translation gives CASSSKREGPHIQYF.

The V gene is TRBV9, the J gene TRBJ2-1, with 14 bases aligning to TRBD2. The germline gives CDR1 SGDLS, CDR2 YYNGEE. The length of the CDR3 is 16 residues. V lost 4 bases to trimming and J lost 7 bases; unmatched junction nucleotides: 7. As DNA, the CDR3 is TGTGCCAGCAGCCCACGAGGGACTAGCGGGGGAAATGAGCAGTTCTTC. Its protein product is CASSPRGTSGGNEQFF.

The V call is TRBV2, the J call TRBJ1-2; a weak D match, TRBD1 (5 bases). The CDR3 consists of 13 residues. Germline loops: CDR1 SNHLY, CDR2 FYNNEI. Trimming took 6 bases from V and 4 from J, leaving 12 bases between them. CDR3 in DNA: TGTGCCAGCAGCCGCCAGGGTGTCTATGGCTACACCTTC. Encoded protein: CASSRQGVYGYTF.

The sample holds a few counts of this clone. This rearrangement joins TRBV3-1 (or the pseudogene TRBV3-2) to TRBJ1-1; D possibly corresponds to TRBD1 (6 bases). CDR3 length: 17 amino acids. The germline gives CDR1 LGHDT, CDR2 YNNKEL (reference sequence). Trimming pared 1 base from V and 5 bases from J, leaving 20 bases between. This CDR3 is CASSQGGSGLGGTEAFF. The CDR3 DNA follows: TGTGCCAGCAGCCAAGGGGGATCGGGCCTAGGGGGAACTGAAGCTTTCTTT.

A single count supports this clone. The V and J genes are TRBV11-2 and TRBJ2-7; D ambiguous. Germline CDR1 is SGHAT and CDR2 is FQNNGV. V was trimmed by 5 bases and J by 3 bases, leaving 14 bases between them. The CDR3 has 14 amino acids. CDR3 bases: TGTGCCAGCAGCCCCCGGGTCAGCCTCTACGAGCAGTACTTC. Its protein is CASSPRVSLYEQYF.

V usage is TRBV2 and J usage is TRBJ2-7, with 9 bases that match TRBD1. The CDR3 extends over 13 amino acids. CDR1 and CDR2 from the germline V gene are SNHLY and FYNNEI. The DNA for the CDR3 is TGTGCATCGCTCCGTCCCGGGACAGGGTATTTGTACTTC. This translates into CASLRPGTGYLYF.

The gene calls are TRBV13 and TRBJ2-3; TRBD2 might be the D (6 bases). CDR3 length: 16 amino acids. Trimming stripped 3 bases from V and 0 bases from J, with 13 bases between. Germline CDR1 reads PRHDT; CDR2 reads FYEKMQ (reference sequence). CDR3 coding DNA: TGTGCCAGCAGCTTGAAAGCGGGCCCTAGCACAGATACGCAGTATTTT. It yields the protein CASSLKAGPSTDTQYF. Complete variable domain (other parts from reference TRBV13 and TRBJ2-3): AAGVIQSPRHLIKEKRETATLKCYPIPRHDTVYWYQQGPGQDPQFLISFYEKMQSDKGSIPDRFSAQQFSDYHSELNMSSLELGDSALYFCASSLKAGPSTDTQYFGPGTRLTVL.

The chain couples TRBV27 to TRBJ1-4; D unclear. The V end was cut by 2 bases, the J end by 0 bases, with 16 bases between. Germline assignment: CDR1 MNHEY and CDR2 SMNVEV (reference sequence). This CDR3 comprises 18 residues. CDR3 residues: CASSLRPLTQTTNEKLFF. The CDR3 DNA sequence: TGTGCCAGCAGTTTACGCCCCCTTACACAGACAACTAATGAAAAACTGTTTTTT.

This clone was observed a single time. The chain joins TRBV6-6 to TRBJ1-6; 10 positions match TRBD1. Germline values: CDR1 MNHNY, CDR2 SVGAGI (reference sequence). The CDR3 length is 15 residues. The V segment lost 4 bases and the J segment 8 bases; nucleotides outside the gene matches: 5. CDR3 coding DNA: TGTGCCAGCAGTTCCCAAGGGACAGGGGATTCACCCCTCCACTTT. Translating gives CASSSQGTGDSPLHF.

The gene calls are TRBV4-1 and TRBJ2-1; TRBD2 agrees at 13 bases. The CDR3 covers 17 residues. The junction had 1 base not matched to a gene; V was cut back by 0 bases and J by 2 bases. Germline assignment: CDR1 MGHRA and CDR2 YSYEKL. CDR3 region: CASSQDGTSGTYNEQFF. CDR3 nucleotide sequence: TGCGCCAGCAGCCAAGATGGGACTAGCGGGACCTACAATGAGCAGTTCTTC.

V usage is TRBV27 and J usage is TRBJ2-7; possibly TRBD1 for D (5 bases). Between the trimmed V and J ends, which lost 6 bases and 5 bases, there was a span of 14 bases. CDR1 is MNHEY, CDR2 SMNVEV, per germline (reference sequence). The length of the CDR3 is 13 residues. CDR3 DNA sequence: TGTGCCAGCAGCTTGGCAGGGCCCCACGAGCAGTACTTC. It encodes CASSLAGPHEQYF.